The 9 T cell receptor beta chains below were found in one sample sequenced in a study of blood T cell repertoires in COVID-19 (dated by TCRdb to the early 2020s). Libraries were built with the immunoSEQ multiplex PCR assay. TCRdb took this table from immuneACCESS and kept in-frame rearrangements with V and J called. Such tables lack part of the clones; where checked against another copy, unresolved V genes explain under half of the gap, and the rest is unexplained. The table for this sample lists some 40,000 clones; 90% to 95% of them were counted only once. The ten top clones hold roughly 14% of the sample. The sequenced material came from peripheral blood. The receptors shown here come from a woman younger than 45 in a cohort sampled during active COVID-19.

This rearrangement joins TRBV6-2 or TRBV6-3 to TRBJ1-3; D unclear. In germline, CDR1 is MNHEY, CDR2 SVGEGT. Trimming took off 5 bases at V and 4 bases at J, with 6 bases between the two ends. The CDR3 runs to 12 residues. In DNA form, the CDR3 reads TGTGCCAGCAGTACATCAGGAAACACCATATATTTT. Translating gives CASSTSGNTIYF.

The chain recombines TRBV6-6 with TRBJ2-6; a weak D match, TRBD1 (8 bases). CDR1 and CDR2 from the germline V gene are MNHNY and SVGAGI (reference sequence). V shed 5 bases and J shed 0 bases, with 32 bases lying between them. CDR3 length: 23 amino acids. CDR3 protein: CASSRNGGTGASRLASGANVLTF. In DNA form, the CDR3 reads TGTGCCAGCAGTCGCAACGGGGGGACAGGCGCTTCCCGTTTGGCCTCTGGGGCCAACGTCCTGACTTTC.

This clone has more than one count but fewer than ten. The CDR3 sequence is CASSTGQYSNQPQHF. The CDR3, as DNA: TGTGCCAGCAGCACAGGACAGTATAGCAATCAGCCCCAGCATTTT. The V gene is TRBV6-5, the J gene TRBJ1-5; D is possibly TRBD1 (6 bases). The CDR3 has 15 amino acids. The ends were cut back, 6 bases at V and 0 bases at J, with 12 bases in the middle. Germline CDR1 reads MNHEY; CDR2 reads SVGAGI.

The chain uses TRBV10-3 and TRBJ2-1, with D unresolved. Germline V gives CDR1 ENHRY, CDR2 SYGVKD. The CDR3 is 12 amino acids. V was shortened by 4 bases and J by 8 bases, with 9 bases between the two germline ends. The CDR3 region has the DNA TGTGCCATCAGTGGAGGTTTCGATGAGCAGTTCTTC. Its translation is CAISGGFDEQFF.

In this sample, this clone turned up once. The chain employs TRBV19 and TRBJ2-2; the match to TRBD1 covers 9 bases. The germline V gene encodes CDR1 LNHDA and CDR2 SQIVND (reference sequence). The CDR3 consists of 16 residues. The J segment lost 1 base and the V segment lost 9 bases, leaving 9 bases of the junction unmatched. The CDR3 loop reads CASRKPGQGNTGELFF. In nucleotides, the CDR3 is TGTGCCAGCCGTAAACCGGGACAGGGGAACACCGGGGAGCTGTTTTTT.

The chain couples TRBV4-2 to TRBJ2-2, with 8 bases fitting TRBD1. The CDR3 totals 16 residues. Germline V gives CDR1 LGHNA, CDR2 YNFKEQ. V trimming: 4 bases; J trimming: 4 bases; junction bases outside the gene matches: 8. The CDR3 spells CASSPAPGQGTGELFF. CDR3 DNA sequence: TGTGCCAGCAGCCCCGCTCCAGGACAGGGCACCGGGGAGCTGTTTTTT.

The chain recombines TRBV7-2 with TRBJ1-6; 7 nucleotides match TRBD1. This CDR3 spans 14 amino acids. CDR1 is SGHTA and CDR2 is FQGNSA in the germline V gene. V dropped 5 bases and J dropped 6; count of bases not matched to a gene: 4. CDR3 amino acids: CASSPRQGNSPLHF. The CDR3 DNA follows: TGTGCCAGCAGCCCCCGACAGGGTAATTCACCCCTCCACTTT.

The chain links TRBV3-1 (or the pseudogene TRBV3-2) to TRBJ1-5; 9 bases line up with TRBD1. Germline assignment: CDR1 LGHDT and CDR2 YNNKEL (reference sequence). The CDR3 length is 19 residues. V gave up 3 bases and J gave up 2 bases; unmatched junction bases: 14. CDR3 in DNA: TGTGCCAGCAGCCATCCCCAGAGGGACAGGGAAACGCGCAATCAGCCCCAGCATTTT. Translated, it gives CASSHPQRDRETRNQPQHF.

V gene TRBV7-9 combines with J gene TRBJ2-7; unclear D gene. This CDR3 spans 13 amino acids. In germline, CDR1 is SEHNR, CDR2 FQNEAQ (reference sequence). Trimming cost V 4 bases and J 2 bases, with 9 bases left between them. The CDR3 region is CASSSEAPYEQYF. In nucleotides, the CDR3 is TGTGCCAGCAGCTCCGAAGCCCCCTACGAGCAGTACTTC.